This T cell receptor (beta chain) was found in a study of blood T cell repertoires in COVID-19. Study processing details: Quantification of nucleated cells was approximated via reference gene primer amplification. The data were produced by immunoSEQ multiplex PCR, yet TCRdb's version contains in-frame clones alone and is incomplete. The D gene and trimming were derived from the DNA, and the V and J assignments and clone size from that table. This sample yields 97,000 or so clones, of which about 85% are seen a single time; approximately 2% belongs to the top ten. This CDR3 contains 15 residues. Losses at the gene ends were 1 base for V and 16 bases for J; bases not matched to a gene: 15. Germline V gene lookup returns CDR1 SEHNR and CDR2 FQNEAQ (reference sequence).

The gene calls are TRBV7-9 and TRBJ2-1, with TRBD1 identical over 8 bases. The sample taken for sequencing was peripheral blood. The sequence was obtained from a man aged 50 to 60 with active COVID-19. The DNA for the CDR3 is TGTGCCAGCAGCTTAGATGGACAGGGTAACGGGTTTCGATTCTTC. Protein sequence: CASSLDGQGNGFRFF.